Below are 13 T cell receptor beta chains sequenced from a single sample in a study of control samples from healthy donors and cancer patients. The protocol was immunoSEQ multiplex PCR, while the TCRdb copy is restricted to in-frame clones and leaves out a portion. This sample has about 99,000 clones, with 80% to 90% found just once. The sample taken for sequencing was PBMCs. These receptor sequences come from a man aged 55-75 years with lung cancer.

This chain links TRBV10-3 with TRBJ2-3; weak D call: TRBD1 (6 bases). Germline V gives CDR1 ENHRY, CDR2 SYGVKD. This CDR3 comprises 14 residues. V lost 2 bases and J lost 4, with 10 bases in between. The CDR3 reads CAISERTDADTQYF. CDR3 nucleotides: TGTGCCATCAGTGAGCGGACAGATGCAGATACGCAGTATTTT.

The CDR3 region has the DNA TGTGCCAGCAGTATCGGGAAAGGGAATTATAATTCACCCCTCCACTTT. It yields the protein CASSIGKGNYNSPLHF. This chain joins TRBV27 and TRBJ1-6; D unresolved. The CDR3 extends over 16 amino acids. Germline loops: CDR1 MNHEY, CDR2 SMNVEV (reference sequence). V dropped 5 bases and J dropped 4 bases, with 15 bases sitting between them.

The chain is built from TRBV18 and TRBJ1-1; D perhaps matches TRBD1 (5 bases). The CDR3 covers 16 residues. CDR1 and CDR2 from the germline V gene are KGHSH and LQKENI. V was clipped by 2 bases and J by 5 bases, with 18 bases between them. CDR3 sequence (DNA): TGTGCCAGCTCACCAAACCAGGGTAGTGGTGGGACTGAAGCTTTCTTT. As protein: CASSPNQGSGGTEAFF. Together with reference TRBV18 and TRBJ1-1, the CDR3 gives the full variable domain: NAGVMQNPRHLVRRRGQEARLRCSPMKGHSHVYWYRQLPEEGLKFMVYLQKENIIDESGMPKERFSAEFPKEGPSILRIQQVVRGDSAAYFCASSPNQGSGGTEAFFGQGTRLTVV.

The genes are TRBV10-3 and TRBJ1-4; perhaps TRBD1 as D (5 bases). This CDR3 contains 13 residues. Germline V gene sequence: CDR1 ENHRY, CDR2 SYGVKD. Trimming took off 7 bases at V and 4 bases at J, with 10 bases between the two ends. For the CDR3, the DNA is TGTGCCATCACCAGGGAGCTTAATGAAAAACTGTTTTTT. It specifies CAITRELNEKLFF.

This chain uses TRBV27 with TRBJ2-4, with TRBD1 matching 8 bases. The CDR3 is 13 residues long. The V gene's germline CDR1 is MNHEY and CDR2 SMNVEV (reference sequence). V lost 6 bases to trimming and J lost 10 bases; unmatched junction nucleotides: 8. The CDR3 spells CASSPTGTGIQYF. CDR3 sequence (DNA): TGTGCCAGCAGCCCGACCGGGACAGGAATTCAGTACTTC.

This chain joins TRBV20-1 and TRBJ2-7, with D maybe TRBD1 (5 bases). Germline CDR1 and CDR2: DFQATT and SNEGSKA (reference sequence). Deletions cut 3 bases from V and 3 bases from J, with 9 bases between. The CDR3 is 12 amino acids. The CDR3 DNA reads TGCAGTGCTAGTCCAGGGAACTACGAGCAGTACTTC. It translates to CSASPGNYEQYF.

The V gene is TRBV24-1, the J gene TRBJ2-1; D is unclear. The CDR3 consists of 11 residues. The V end lost 6 bases, the J end lost 9 bases, and 8 bases lay between the germline ends. The germline V gene encodes CDR1 KGHDR and CDR2 SFDVKD. CDR3 sequence (DNA): TGTGCCACCAGTTTAGGCAGTGAGCAGTTCTTC. This encodes CATSLGSEQFF.

V usage is TRBV18 and J usage is TRBJ1-1; tentatively, D is TRBD1 (6 bases). Germline loops: CDR1 KGHSH, CDR2 LQKENI. There are 14 residues in the CDR3. V was clipped by 6 bases and J by 4 bases, with 15 bases between them. The CDR3 sequence: CASSPAGEFTEAFF. The CDR3 DNA sequence: TGTGCCAGCTCCCCCGCAGGGGAATTCACTGAAGCTTTCTTT.

V and J are TRBV9 and TRBJ2-7; D gene unclear. Germline assignment: CDR1 SGDLS and CDR2 YYNGEE. The CDR3 runs 14 residues. Trimming took 0 bases from V and 2 from J, leaving 9 bases between them. CDR3 protein: CASSVDVTTYEQYF. The CDR3 DNA is TGTGCCAGCAGCGTAGACGTTACAACCTACGAGCAGTACTTC. The entire variable domain, with the rest obtained from reference TRBV9 and TRBJ2-7, is as follows: DSGVTQTPKHLITATGQRVTLRCSPRSGDLSVYWYQQSLDQGLQFLIQYYNGEERAKGNILERFSAQQFPDLHSELNLSSLELGDSALYFCASSVDVTTYEQYFGPGTRLTVT.

The V gene is TRBV6-2 or TRBV6-3, the J gene TRBJ2-1; 14 bases are a match to TRBD2. This CDR3 is 17 amino acids long. CDR1 is MNHEY, CDR2 SVGEGT, per germline. V was clipped by 5 bases and J by 3 bases; unmatched bases: 6. CDR3 loop: CASSRGTSGGYYNEQFF. The CDR3 nucleotides read TGTGCCAGCAGTCGTGGGACTAGCGGGGGATACTACAATGAGCAGTTCTTC.

The V call is TRBV6-6, the J call TRBJ1-1, with D possibly matching TRBD1 (6 bases). Trimming took off 6 bases at V and 5 bases at J, with 10 bases between the two ends. This CDR3 contains 12 residues. CDR1 and CDR2 from the germline V gene are MNHNY and SVGAGI (reference sequence). The CDR3 region has the DNA TGTGCCAGCAGAACAGGGCCAACTGAAGCTTTCTTT. Translation gives CASRTGPTEAFF.

V is TRBV5-1 and J is TRBJ2-7, with 10 bases lining up with TRBD1. The J segment lost 4 bases and the V segment lost 4 bases, leaving 8 bases of the junction unmatched. This CDR3 is 15 amino acids long. CDR1 and CDR2 (germline): SGHRS, YFSETQ. CDR3 protein: CASSTGTGVGYEQYV. CDR3 bases: TGCGCCAGCAGCACAGGGACAGGGGTAGGGTACGAGCAGTACGTC.

V and J are TRBV4-1 and TRBJ1-5; D gene ambiguous. Per the germline V gene, CDR1 is MGHRA and CDR2 is YSYEKL. The CDR3 runs 13 residues. V shed 4 bases and J shed 1 base, with 5 bases lying between them. As DNA, the CDR3 is TGCGCCAGCAGCCGAGACAGCAATCAGCCCCAGCATTTT. Its translation: CASSRDSNQPQHF.